This section outlines one T cell receptor (beta chain) sequence together with its context. Its specificity is unknown. V was trimmed by 6 bases and J by 7 bases, leaving 15 bases between them. This CDR3 is built from 13 residues. Germline loops: CDR1 DFQATT, CDR2 SNEGSKA (reference sequence). This record comes from a study of Graves' ophthalmopathy and Graves' hyperthyroidism. Those donors who had ophthalmopathy presented with moderate-to-severe activity, a CAS of ≥3, a NOSPECS of ≥4 and a duration under 3 months. Investigators amplified TCR beta CDR3 regions from RNA transcripts. A first-round RT-PCR used HTBI primers, followed by a second-round multiplex PCR. Each CDR3 protein is one row after TCRdb ran MiXCR on the multiplex PCR reads. The data contain 260,000 or so distinct CDR3 sequences, 45% of them singletons. General observations from the study: Stable hyperthyroidism and ophthalmopathy were told apart by a 13-signature model, which achieved about 88% sensitivity and nearly 84% specificity.

The specimen sequenced was peripheral blood. The TCR originated in an adult man with Graves' ophthalmopathy. V and J are TRBV20-1 and TRBJ2-2; possible D gene TRBD1, 6 bases. The CDR3 bases are TGCAGTGCCACCAGTGAGGGGGTCGGGGAGCTGTTTTTT. Translation: CSATSEGVGELFF.